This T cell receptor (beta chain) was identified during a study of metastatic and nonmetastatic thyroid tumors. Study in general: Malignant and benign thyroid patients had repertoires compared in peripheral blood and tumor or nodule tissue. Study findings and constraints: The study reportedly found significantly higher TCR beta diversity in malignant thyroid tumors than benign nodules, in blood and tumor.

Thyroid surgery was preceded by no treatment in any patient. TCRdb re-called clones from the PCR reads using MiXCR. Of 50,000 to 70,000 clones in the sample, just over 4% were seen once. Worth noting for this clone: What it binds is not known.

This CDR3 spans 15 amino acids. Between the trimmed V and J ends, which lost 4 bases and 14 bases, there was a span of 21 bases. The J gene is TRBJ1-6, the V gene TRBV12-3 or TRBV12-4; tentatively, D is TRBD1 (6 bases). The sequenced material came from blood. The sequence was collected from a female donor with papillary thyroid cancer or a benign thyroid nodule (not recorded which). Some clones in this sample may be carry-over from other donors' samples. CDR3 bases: TGTGCCAGCAGTTCCCCAGACAGGATACTGTCAGCCCTCCACTTT. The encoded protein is CASSSPDRILSALHF.